A single sample gave rise to the 6 T cell receptor beta chains below, sequenced in a study of cytomegalovirus exposure and HLA in healthy donors. PCR involved 60 Vbeta and 13 Jbeta primers. Produced via immunoSEQ multiplex PCR; TCRdb's table is partial and in-frame only. This sample yields 150,000 to 200,000 clones, of which roughly 80% are seen a single time; roughly 1.5% belongs to the top ten. The sequenced sample consisted of PBMCs. The receptors derive from a woman aged 18-29 years in good health and CMV-seronegative.

The genes are TRBV7-2 and TRBJ1-2; D unclear. The CDR3 covers 17 residues. Germline V gene lookup returns CDR1 SGHTA and CDR2 FQGNSA. V was clipped by 5 bases and J by 8 bases, with 27 bases between them. For the CDR3, the DNA is TGTGCCAGCAGCCATCCACAATGGGTTCCTAGACGAAGCGGCTACACCTTC. Amino acids: CASSHPQWVPRRSGYTF.

This clone was recorded a few times. The chain has TRBV6-5 and TRBJ1-4; no clear D. This CDR3 comprises 14 residues. The germline CDR1 and CDR2 sequences are MNHEY and SVGAGI. V lost 0 bases to trimming and J lost 5 bases, with 7 bases between them. The CDR3 region is CASSYSTGNEKLFF. CDR3 DNA sequence: TGTGCCAGCAGTTACTCGACGGGGAATGAAAAACTGTTTTTT.

The chain joins TRBV28 to TRBJ1-3; no reliable D call. CDR1 and CDR2 from the germline V gene are MDHEN and SYDVKM. This CDR3 region has 15 residues. V was cut by 6 bases and J by 2 bases, with 14 bases left in between. CDR3 nucleotide sequence: TGTGCCAGCAGGGAAGATGGGAGCGCTGGAAACACCATATATTTT. This encodes CASREDGSAGNTIYF.

This chain joins TRBV6-5 and TRBJ1-1; D is possibly TRBD1 (6 bases). Germline V lookup: CDR1 MNHEY, CDR2 SVGAGI. This CDR3 comprises 14 residues. The V end lost 4 bases, the J end lost 1 base, and 10 bases lay between the germline ends. The CDR3 sequence: CASSSTGWNTEAFF. CDR3 DNA sequence: TGTGCCAGCAGTTCTACAGGGTGGAACACTGAAGCTTTCTTT.

The V gene is TRBV5-1, the J gene TRBJ2-1; 12 bases map to TRBD2. The CDR3 spans 17 residues. Germline V gene data show CDR1 as SGHRS and CDR2 as YFSETQ. Germline trimming cut 1 base from V and 5 bases from J; bases unmatched to any gene: 7. Here the CDR3 DNA reads TGCGCCAGCAGCTTGTGGACTAGCGGGATTTCTAACAATGAGCAGTTCTTC. Protein product: CASSLWTSGISNNEQFF.

V usage is TRBV7-2 and J usage is TRBJ1-1; TRBD1 agrees at 7 bases. The V segment lost 6 bases and the J segment 6 bases; nucleotides outside the gene matches: 7. Germline V gene lookup returns CDR1 SGHTA and CDR2 FQGNSA. The CDR3 has 13 amino acids. The CDR3 bases are TGTGCCAGCAGGCGACAGGGAGAGGCTGAAGCTTTCTTT. Protein product: CASRRQGEAEAFF.